A single sample gave rise to the 27 T cell receptor beta chains below, sequenced in a study of shared clonotypes between healthy human individuals. Only in-frame clones appear in the TCRdb table, and some are missing; sequencing was by immunoSEQ multiplex PCR. The repertoire consists of over 1.5 million clones, with about 98% occurring once and the leading ten covering about 0.4%. Sequenced: naive CD4+ T cells sorted from blood. As to subset: CD45RA+ positively selected. These receptors came from a man between 25 and 39 years old in good health.

The rearrangement links TRBV28 to TRBJ1-2; 8 bases map to TRBD1. V lost 7 bases and J lost 4; bases outside the gene matches: 20. The CDR3 is 18 amino acids. The germline V gene encodes CDR1 MDHEN and CDR2 SYDVKM. The CDR3 nucleotides are TGTGCCAGCACCGTCCTGGGACTACAGACAGGGGCCTCCTATGGCTACACCTTC. Translated: CASTVLGLQTGASYGYTF.

The chain has TRBV2 and TRBJ2-1; D gene unclear. The ends were cut back, 8 bases at V and 9 bases at J, with 8 bases in the middle. CDR3 size: 10 residues. CDR1 is SNHLY, CDR2 FYNNEI, per germline. CDR3 nucleotide sequence: TGTGCCAGCTTCGACGGTGAGCAGTTCTTC. Translation: CASFDGEQFF.

The genes are TRBV30 and TRBJ2-2; D remains unclear. V gave up 5 bases and J gave up 5 bases, with 3 bases separating them. The CDR3 is 10 residues long. In germline, CDR1 is GTSNPN, CDR2 SVGIG (reference sequence). The CDR3 bases are TGTGCCTGGGGGACCGGGGAGCTGTTTTTT. This encodes CAWGTGELFF. Together with reference TRBV30 and TRBJ2-2, the CDR3 gives the full variable domain: SQTIHQWPATLVQPVGSPLSLECTVEGTSNPNLYWYRQAAGRGLQLLFYSVGIGQISSEVPQNLSASRPQDRQFILSSKKLLLSDSGFYLCAWGTGELFFGEGSRLTVL.

The chain is built from TRBV10-1 and TRBJ2-1; D is possibly TRBD1 (6 bases). Between the trimmed V and J ends, which lost 0 bases and 4 bases, there was a span of 10 bases. Germline V gene sequence: CDR1 WNHNN, CDR2 SYGVQD (reference sequence). The CDR3 spans 15 residues. The CDR3 region is CASSESRGIYNEQFF. The CDR3 DNA is TGCGCCAGCAGTGAGTCGAGGGGGATATACAATGAGCAGTTCTTC.

This clone was observed once. J is TRBJ1-4 and V is TRBV6-1, with a tentative D call TRBD1 (5 bases). V lost 6 bases to trimming and J lost 8 bases, with 16 bases between them. This CDR3 spans 14 amino acids. The V gene's germline CDR1 is MNHNS and CDR2 SASEGT. CDR3 loop: CASSGTSGREKLFF. The DNA for the CDR3 is TGTGCCAGCAGCGGGACCTCGGGGAGGGAAAAACTGTTTTTT.

The chain combines TRBV28 with TRBJ2-2; TRBD2 might be the D (6 bases). V was shortened by 10 bases and J by 1 base, with 16 bases between the two germline ends. The CDR3 length is 15 residues. Germline CDR1 reads MDHEN; CDR2 reads SYDVKM. In DNA form, the CDR3 reads TGTGCCACCTTGAGGGGCGGGGTGAACACCGGGGAGCTGTTTTTT. This encodes CATLRGGVNTGELFF. The variable domain in full, completed from reference TRBV28 and TRBJ2-2, reads DVKVTQSSRYLVKRTGEKVFLECVQDMDHENMFWYRQDPGLGLRLIYFSYDVKMKEKGDIPEGYSVSREKKERFSLILESASTNQTSMYLCATLRGGVNTGELFFGEGSRLTVL.

The rearrangement joins TRBV6-6 to TRBJ1-3; a possible D gene is TRBD1 (5 bases). Trimming pared 5 bases from V and 1 base from J, leaving 15 bases between. The CDR3 extends over 16 amino acids. Germline loops: CDR1 MNHNY, CDR2 SVGAGI (reference sequence). CDR3 nucleotide sequence: TGTGCCAGCAGTCCGACAGCAAAATTGTCTGGAAACACCATATATTTT. Translated, it gives CASSPTAKLSGNTIYF.

V usage is TRBV25-1 and J usage is TRBJ2-1; D gene unclear. The CDR3 length is 14 residues. V was shortened by 6 bases and J by 4 bases, with 13 bases between the two germline ends. CDR1 is MGHDK, CDR2 SYGVNS, per germline. The CDR3 region has the DNA TGTGCCAGCAGCCAAGGATACCCTTACAATGAGCAGTTCTTC. Encoded protein: CASSQGYPYNEQFF.

V usage is TRBV2 and J usage is TRBJ1-1; a possible D gene is TRBD1 (6 bases). Germline CDR1 SNHLY, CDR2 FYNNEI. The CDR3 contains 13 residues. Trimming removed 6 bases at V and 5 bases at J, with 13 bases between. CDR3 DNA: TGTGCCAGCAGGGAGTTTACAGGGACTGAAGCTTTCTTT. This gives the protein CASREFTGTEAFF.

The rearrangement uses TRBV6-1 and TRBJ1-5; 10 nucleotides match TRBD1. V lost 4 bases, J lost 6 bases, and 6 bases stayed unmatched. Germline lookup yields CDR1 MNHNS and CDR2 SASEGT. This CDR3 has 15 amino acids. The CDR3 reads CASSGGTGVLQPQHF. CDR3 DNA: TGTGCCAGCAGTGGTGGGACAGGGGTTCTTCAGCCCCAGCATTTT.

This chain links TRBV15 with TRBJ2-5; 7 nucleotides agree with TRBD1. V shed 3 bases, J shed 4 bases, and the junction held 5 bases outside the gene matches. Germline CDR1 reads LNHNV; CDR2 reads YYDKDF (reference sequence). This CDR3 has 14 residues. The CDR3 protein is CATSSDRVGETQYF. In DNA, the CDR3 is TGTGCCACCAGCAGTGACAGGGTTGGAGAGACCCAGTACTTC.

V gene TRBV14 combines with J gene TRBJ1-1, with a tentative D call TRBD1 (5 bases). Germline CDR1 reads SGHDN; CDR2 reads FVKESK. CDR3 size: 13 residues. V lost 5 bases to trimming and J lost 10 bases, with 17 bases between them. CDR3 residues: CASSLRPTAVAFF. CDR3 DNA: TGTGCCAGCAGCTTGAGACCGACAGCCGTAGCTTTCTTT.

This chain links TRBV18 with TRBJ2-1; 8 bases match TRBD2. V shed 1 base, J shed 7 bases, and the junction held 9 bases outside the gene matches. The CDR3 has 16 residues. Germline V lookup: CDR1 KGHSH, CDR2 LQKENI. The CDR3 sequence is CASSPLGSGMGNEQFF. The CDR3 nucleotides read TGTGCCAGCTCACCACTAGGTAGCGGGATGGGTAATGAGCAGTTCTTC.

This clone has more than one count but fewer than ten. The CDR3 DNA reads TGTGCCAGCAGCTCGCGGCCTACCGGGGAGCTGTTTTTT. This sequence encodes CASSSRPTGELFF. V is TRBV4-2 and J is TRBJ2-2; D not certain. Germline loops: CDR1 LGHNA, CDR2 YNFKEQ. With 5 bases removed from V and 5 bases from J, the gap between germline ends came to 9 bases. CDR3 length: 13 residues.

The CDR3 protein is CASSPRKLGLNTEAFF. The DNA for the CDR3 is TGTGCCAGCTCACCGAGGAAGTTGGGACTGAACACTGAAGCTTTCTTT. The rearrangement uses TRBV18 and TRBJ1-1; perhaps TRBD1 as D (5 bases). V was trimmed by 3 bases and J by 0 bases, leaving 14 bases between them. This CDR3 region has 16 residues. CDR1 and CDR2 from the germline V gene are KGHSH and LQKENI.

As DNA, the CDR3 is TGTGCCAGCAGCGTAGATCCACTAGCGGGAGTGCAAGAGACCCAGTACTTC. It translates to CASSVDPLAGVQETQYF. The V and J genes are TRBV9 and TRBJ2-5, with 11 bases aligning to TRBD2. Germline V gene lookup returns CDR1 SGDLS and CDR2 YYNGEE. Trimming removed 0 bases from V and 2 bases from J; junction bases left unmatched: 6. The CDR3 is made up of 17 amino acids.

V usage is TRBV5-4 and J usage is TRBJ2-7; 7 nucleotides agree with TRBD2. J was trimmed by 0 bases and V by 4 bases; bases with no gene match: 1. This CDR3 has 13 residues. The germline V gene encodes CDR1 SGHNT and CDR2 YYREEE (reference sequence). CDR3 bases: TGTGCCAGCAGCGCTAGCGGCTCCTACGAGCAGTACTTC. Translation gives CASSASGSYEQYF.

This chain joins TRBV28 and TRBJ2-4; 9 nucleotides line up with TRBD1. The CDR3 runs 13 residues. J was trimmed by 8 bases and V by 10 bases; bases with no gene match: 9. Germline values: CDR1 MDHEN, CDR2 SYDVKM. Here the CDR3 reads CATQGTGIDIQYF. The CDR3 region has the DNA TGTGCCACCCAAGGGACAGGGATTGACATTCAGTACTTC.

V is TRBV5-8 and J is TRBJ2-7; the match to TRBD1 covers 9 bases. Germline V gene sequence: CDR1 SGHTS, CDR2 YDEGEE. CDR3 length equals 15 residues. J lost 1 base, V lost 0 bases, and 2 bases had no gene match. The CDR3 spells CASSLVGTGSYEQYF. The CDR3, as DNA: TGTGCCAGCAGCTTGGTGGGGACAGGGTCCTACGAGCAGTACTTC. Using reference TRBV5-8 and TRBJ2-7 for the parts outside the CDR3, the full variable domain is EAGVTQSPTHLIKTRGQQATLRCSPISGHTSVYWYQQALGLGLQFLLWYDEGEERNRGNFPPRFSGRQFPNYSSELNVNALELEDSALYLCASSLVGTGSYEQYFGPGTRLTVT.

In regard to this clone: Other DNA sequences in this specimen translate into the identical CDR3. The chain couples TRBV18 to TRBJ2-2, with D maybe TRBD2 (6 bases). Germline lookup yields CDR1 KGHSH and CDR2 LQKENI. The V end was cut by 3 bases, the J end by 4 bases, with 9 bases between. This CDR3 has 14 amino acids. CDR3 DNA: TGTGCCAGCTCACCGGCGGGATTCACCGGGGAGCTGTTTTTT. Protein product: CASSPAGFTGELFF.

This chain connects TRBV28 to TRBJ2-3; D uncertain. The length of the CDR3 is 14 residues. The V gene's germline CDR1 is MDHEN and CDR2 SYDVKM. V lost 3 bases to trimming and J lost 4 bases, with 11 bases between them. The CDR3 loop reads CASSFRVGPDTQYF. DNA for the CDR3: TGTGCCAGCAGTTTTAGGGTGGGCCCAGATACGCAGTATTTT. Based on the CDR3 plus reference TRBV28 and TRBJ2-3, the full variable domain is DVKVTQSSRYLVKRTGEKVFLECVQDMDHENMFWYRQDPGLGLRLIYFSYDVKMKEKGDIPEGYSVSREKKERFSLILESASTNQTSMYLCASSFRVGPDTQYFGPGTRLTVL.

The chain carries TRBV19 and TRBJ2-7; 8 positions agree with TRBD1. In germline, CDR1 is LNHDA, CDR2 SQIVND (reference sequence). The trim removed 10 bases at V and 6 bases at J, leaving 11 bases unmatched. The CDR3 is 13 amino acids. The CDR3 nucleotides read TGTGCCACACAGGGGGGCCGGCGGCTCGAGCAGTACTTC. Translating it yields CATQGGRRLEQYF.

The V gene is TRBV9, the J gene TRBJ2-5; D uncertain. Germline V gene sequence: CDR1 SGDLS, CDR2 YYNGEE. This CDR3 region has 13 residues. Trimming stripped 0 bases from V and 5 bases from J, with 8 bases between. This chain's CDR3 is CASSVDSVETQYF. CDR3 DNA: TGTGCCAGCAGCGTAGATAGTGTCGAGACCCAGTACTTC. Variable domain in full (rest from reference TRBV9 and TRBJ2-5): DSGVTQTPKHLITATGQRVTLRCSPRSGDLSVYWYQQSLDQGLQFLIQYYNGEERAKGNILERFSAQQFPDLHSELNLSSLELGDSALYFCASSVDSVETQYFGPGTRLLVL.

On this clone itself: The sample contains more than one DNA sequence encoding this CDR3. The V and J genes are TRBV18 and TRBJ2-6, with no clear D. Per the germline V gene, CDR1 is KGHSH and CDR2 is LQKENI. Trimming left V 3 bases short and J 0 bases short, with 3 bases between. This CDR3 spans 14 amino acids. The CDR3 DNA reads TGTGCCAGCTCACCCCTCTCTGGGGCCAACGTCCTGACTTTC. It encodes CASSPLSGANVLTF.

The V and J genes are TRBV4-3 and TRBJ2-7; D possibly uses TRBD1 or TRBD2 (7 bases each). V was trimmed by 4 bases and J by 3 bases, leaving 16 bases between them. CDR3 size: 15 residues. The germline V gene has CDR1 LGHNA and CDR2 YSLEER. This CDR3 is CASSPRAGQFYEQYF. CDR3 in DNA: TGCGCCAGCAGCCCTAGAGCGGGACAGTTCTACGAGCAGTACTTC.

This rearrangement joins TRBV14 to TRBJ1-3, with 7 bases identical to TRBD1. The CDR3 covers 15 residues. Trimming removed 2 bases from V and 1 base from J; junction bases left unmatched: 2. Germline CDR1 SGHDN, CDR2 FVKESK. The CDR3 is CASSQWTGSGNTIYF. CDR3 DNA sequence: TGTGCCAGCAGCCAATGGACAGGATCTGGAAACACCATATATTTT.

Regarding this clone: The sample contains more than one DNA sequence encoding this CDR3. The rearrangement uses TRBV5-1 and TRBJ2-6, with D hard to call. The CDR3 length is 14 residues. With 5 bases removed from V and 0 bases from J, the gap between germline ends came to 6 bases. CDR1 is SGHRS, CDR2 YFSETQ, per germline. The CDR3 bases are TGCGCCAGCAGTTTTGACTCTGGGGCCAACGTCCTGACTTTC. It is translated as CASSFDSGANVLTF.